A single T cell receptor beta chain is shown here with its context. No cognate antigen has been identified for it. Base qualities are not at hand, and no much larger clone is one base apart. The data were obtained in a study of CD8+CD57+ T cells in acquired aplastic anemia (dated by TCRdb to between 2017 and 2018). For the study in its entirety: DNA extracted from sorted CD4+ and CD8+ cells had a mean of about 3.2 ug, with a range of roughly 0.18 to 27.4 ug. CD8+CD57+ expansion was defined as frequency above the mean frequency observed in healthy subjects. What the study reported, not specific to this receptor: Roughly 29 CD8+ CDR3 sequences were shared between patients and controls but appeared highly expressed in patients and within their immunodominant clones. No significant difference in CD8+ Simpson's diversity was found between patients and healthy controls (P=0.060).

TCR beta VDJ combination and CDR3 sequence profiling used genomic DNA as the template. TCR repertoire sequencing was run on an Illumina HiSeq 2000. Per the authors' processing: Repertoire assessment relied on Simpson's diversity index, CDR3 size and DJ length profiles, and TRBV/TRBJ rearrangement plots. The most abundant DNA sequence in the deep sequencing data was taken as the immunodominant clone. CDR3 amino acid sequences were screened for sharing across subjects and were compared with published repertoires and the VDJdb database. The public reads were reanalyzed by TCRdb: fastp trimming at Q25, MiXCR alignment, in-frame beta chains only. When rows share a CDR3 protein, they turn into one entry using the most common DNA and genes. These V and J calls originate from TCRdb's pipeline instead of the authors' own analysis. This sample holds some 120,000 distinct CDR3 sequences; under 65% were observed only once. Of the sample, 25% to 35% is held by the ten largest clones.

CDR1 and CDR2 are read off the germline V gene as MRHNA and SNTAGT. Relative to germline, V is 3 bases shorter and J is 1 base shorter, with 5 bases between their ends. The CDR3 holds 13 amino acids from the cysteine to the phenylalanine. Only CDR3 DNA is held: 39 bases, read in frame from base 1. The patients picked for sequencing were ones in whom flow cytometry had shown an expansion of CD8+CD57+ cells. Severe acquired aplastic anemia was diagnosed in all patients according to International Study of Aplastic Anemia and Agranulocytosis and Camitta criteria. At the time blood was sampled, none of the patients had received any therapy. The study deep-sequenced TCR repertoires of sorted CD4+ and CD8+ blood T cells from severe aplastic anemia patients and healthy subjects. Patients were enrolled under clinicaltrials.gov protocols 00001620, 01623167, 00001397, 00071045, 00081523 and 00961064 in the USA. Ficoll-Paque density gradient centrifugation was used to isolate peripheral blood mononuclear cells. Before DNA extraction, CD4+ and CD8+ T cells were sorted by FACS or by magnetic beads.

The chain is made from TRBV6-4 and TRBJ2-3; a tentative D match to TRBD1 spans 5 bases. Source material: sorted CD4+, CD8+, or CD8+CD57+ T cells (not recorded which) from PBMCs. The clonotype was recovered from a human donor with aplastic anemia. Here is the DNA: TGTGCCAGCAGTGAACAGGGCACAGATACGCAGTATTTT. Its protein reads: CASSEQGTDTQYF.